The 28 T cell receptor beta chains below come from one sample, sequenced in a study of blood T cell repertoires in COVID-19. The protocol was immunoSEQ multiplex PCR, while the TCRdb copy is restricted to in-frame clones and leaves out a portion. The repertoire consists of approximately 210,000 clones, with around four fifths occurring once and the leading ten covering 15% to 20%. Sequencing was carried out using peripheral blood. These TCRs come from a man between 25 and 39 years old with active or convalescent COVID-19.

CDR3 DNA: TGTGCCAGCAGCCCCCCTGTCGCGACCGGGGAGCTGTTTTTT. The encoded protein is CASSPPVATGELFF. The chain employs TRBV25-1 and TRBJ2-2; D ambiguous. Trimming removed 6 bases at V and 5 bases at J, with 13 bases between. From germline, CDR1 is MGHDK and CDR2 SYGVNS. The CDR3 is 14 residues long.

DNA for the CDR3: TGTGCCAGTACCCCAGGGCGAACTGAAGCTTTCTTT. Translated: CASTPGRTEAFF. The V and J genes are TRBV19 and TRBJ1-1; D might be TRBD1 (5 bases). Deletions cut 7 bases from V and 5 bases from J, with 11 bases between. The CDR3 loop spans 12 amino acids. CDR1 is LNHDA, CDR2 SQIVND, per germline (reference sequence).

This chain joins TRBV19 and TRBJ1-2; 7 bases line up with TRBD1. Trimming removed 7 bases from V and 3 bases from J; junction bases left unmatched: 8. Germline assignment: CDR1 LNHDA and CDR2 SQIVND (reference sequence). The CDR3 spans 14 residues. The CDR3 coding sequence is TGTGCCAGTATCGGGCCCGGACAGGACTATGGCTACACCTTC. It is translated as CASIGPGQDYGYTF.

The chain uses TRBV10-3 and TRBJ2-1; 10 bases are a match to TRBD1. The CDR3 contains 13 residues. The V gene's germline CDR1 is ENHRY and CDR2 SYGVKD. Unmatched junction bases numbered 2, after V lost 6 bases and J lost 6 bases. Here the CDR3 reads CAIRRDRGNEQFF. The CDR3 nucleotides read TGTGCCATCAGGCGGGACAGGGGCAATGAGCAGTTCTTC.

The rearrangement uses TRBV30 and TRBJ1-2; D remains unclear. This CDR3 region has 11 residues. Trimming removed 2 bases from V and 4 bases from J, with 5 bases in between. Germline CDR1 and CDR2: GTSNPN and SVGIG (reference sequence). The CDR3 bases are TGTGCCTGGAGTCGGAGCTATGGCTACACCTTC. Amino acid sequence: CAWSRSYGYTF.

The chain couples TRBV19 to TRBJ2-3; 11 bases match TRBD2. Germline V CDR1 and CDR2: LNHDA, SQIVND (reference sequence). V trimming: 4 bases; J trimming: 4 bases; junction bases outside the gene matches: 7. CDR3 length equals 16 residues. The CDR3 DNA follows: TGTGCCAGTAGTAACCCAATAGCGGGAGGGGCAGATACGCAGTATTTT. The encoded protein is CASSNPIAGGADTQYF. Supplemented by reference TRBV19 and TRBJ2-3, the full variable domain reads DGGITQSPKYLFRKEGQNVTLSCEQNLNHDAMYWYRQDPGQGLRLIYYSQIVNDFQKGDIAEGYSVSREKKESFPLTVTSAQKNPTAFYLCASSNPIAGGADTQYFGPGTRLTVL.

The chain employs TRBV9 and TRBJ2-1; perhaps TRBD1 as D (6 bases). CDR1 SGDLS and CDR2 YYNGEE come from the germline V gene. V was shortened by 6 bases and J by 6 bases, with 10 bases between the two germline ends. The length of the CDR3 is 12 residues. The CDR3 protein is CASKGESNEQFF. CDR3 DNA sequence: TGTGCCAGCAAGGGGGAGTCCAATGAGCAGTTCTTC. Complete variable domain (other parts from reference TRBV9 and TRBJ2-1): DSGVTQTPKHLITATGQRVTLRCSPRSGDLSVYWYQQSLDQGLQFLIQYYNGEERAKGNILERFSAQQFPDLHSELNLSSLELGDSALYFCASKGESNEQFFGPGTRLTVL.

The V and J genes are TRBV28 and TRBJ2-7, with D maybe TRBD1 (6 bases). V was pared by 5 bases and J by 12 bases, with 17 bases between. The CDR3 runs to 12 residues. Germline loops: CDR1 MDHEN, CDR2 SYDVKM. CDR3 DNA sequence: TGTGCCAGCAGTCTCCCCCGGCAGGGGTTGTACTTC. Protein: CASSLPRQGLYF.

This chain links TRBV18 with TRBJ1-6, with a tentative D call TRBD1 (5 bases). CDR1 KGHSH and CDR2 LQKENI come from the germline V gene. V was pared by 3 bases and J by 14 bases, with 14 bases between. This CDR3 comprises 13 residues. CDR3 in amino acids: CASSPDRTPTLHF. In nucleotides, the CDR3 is TGTGCCAGCTCACCCGACAGAACGCCAACCCTCCACTTT.

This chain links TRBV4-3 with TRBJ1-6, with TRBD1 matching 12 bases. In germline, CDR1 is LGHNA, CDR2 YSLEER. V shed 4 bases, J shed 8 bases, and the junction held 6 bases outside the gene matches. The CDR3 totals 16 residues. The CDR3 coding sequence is TGCGCCAGCAGCCCGGGACAGGGGGCTGATGATTCACCCCTCCACTTT. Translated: CASSPGQGADDSPLHF.

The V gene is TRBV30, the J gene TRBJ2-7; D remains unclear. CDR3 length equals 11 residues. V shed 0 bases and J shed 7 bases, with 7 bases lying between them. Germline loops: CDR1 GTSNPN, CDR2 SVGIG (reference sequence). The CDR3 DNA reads TGTGCCTGGAGTGTCCTCTCGGAGCAGTACTTC. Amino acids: CAWSVLSEQYF.

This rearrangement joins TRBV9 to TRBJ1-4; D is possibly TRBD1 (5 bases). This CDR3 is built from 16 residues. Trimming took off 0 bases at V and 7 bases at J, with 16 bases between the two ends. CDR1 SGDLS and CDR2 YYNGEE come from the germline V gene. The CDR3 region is CASSVERGGSTEKLFF. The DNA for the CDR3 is TGTGCCAGCAGCGTAGAGAGGGGAGGTTCGACTGAAAAACTGTTTTTT. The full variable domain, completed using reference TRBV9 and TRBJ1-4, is DSGVTQTPKHLITATGQRVTLRCSPRSGDLSVYWYQQSLDQGLQFLIQYYNGEERAKGNILERFSAQQFPDLHSELNLSSLELGDSALYFCASSVERGGSTEKLFFGSGTQLSVL.

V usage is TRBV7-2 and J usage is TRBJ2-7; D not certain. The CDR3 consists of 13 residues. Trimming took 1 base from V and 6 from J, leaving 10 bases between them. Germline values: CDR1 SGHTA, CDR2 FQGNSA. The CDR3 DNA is TGTGCCAGCAGCTTAGGTGGCAGGCCCGAGCAGTACTTC. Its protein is CASSLGGRPEQYF.

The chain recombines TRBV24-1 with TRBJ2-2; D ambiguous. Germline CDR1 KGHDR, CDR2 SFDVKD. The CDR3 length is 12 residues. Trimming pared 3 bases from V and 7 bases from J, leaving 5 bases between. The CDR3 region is CATSDVVGELFF. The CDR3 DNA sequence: TGTGCCACCAGTGATGTCGTCGGGGAGCTGTTTTTT.

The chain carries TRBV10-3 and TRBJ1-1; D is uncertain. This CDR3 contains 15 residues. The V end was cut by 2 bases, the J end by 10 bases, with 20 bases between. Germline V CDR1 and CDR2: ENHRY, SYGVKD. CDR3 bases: TGTGCCATCAGTGAGCCACAGCGGCTAACTTTGGGAGCTTTCTTT. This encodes CAISEPQRLTLGAFF.

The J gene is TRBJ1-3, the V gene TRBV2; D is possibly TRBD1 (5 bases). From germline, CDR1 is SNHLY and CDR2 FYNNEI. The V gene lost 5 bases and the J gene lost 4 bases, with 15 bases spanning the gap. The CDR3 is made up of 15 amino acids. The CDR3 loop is CASSPDKTRGNTIYF. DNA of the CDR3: TGTGCCAGCAGTCCGGACAAGACGCGCGGAAACACCATATATTTT. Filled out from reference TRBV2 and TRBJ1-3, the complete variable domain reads EPEVTQTPSHQVTQMGQEVILRCVPISNHLYFYWYRQILGQKVEFLVSFYNNEISEKSEIFDDQFSVERPDGSNFTLKIRSTKLEDSAMYFCASSPDKTRGNTIYFGEGSWLTVV.

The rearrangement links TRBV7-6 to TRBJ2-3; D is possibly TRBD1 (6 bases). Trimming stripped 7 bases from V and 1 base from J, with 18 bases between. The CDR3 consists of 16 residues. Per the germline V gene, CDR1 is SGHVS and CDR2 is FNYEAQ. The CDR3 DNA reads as TGTGCCAGCACCCGAGGGGGAGAGGTGGGCACAGATACGCAGTATTTT. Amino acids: CASTRGGEVGTDTQYF. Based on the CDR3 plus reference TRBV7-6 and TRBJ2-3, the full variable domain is GAGVSQSPRYKVTKRGQDVALRCDPISGHVSLYWYRQALGQGPEFLTYFNYEAQQDKSGLPNDRFSAERPEGSISTLTIQRTEQRDSAMYRCASTRGGEVGTDTQYFGPGTRLTVL.

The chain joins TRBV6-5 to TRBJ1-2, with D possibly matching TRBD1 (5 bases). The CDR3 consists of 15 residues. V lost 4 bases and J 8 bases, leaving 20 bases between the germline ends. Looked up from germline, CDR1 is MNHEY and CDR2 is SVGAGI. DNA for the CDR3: TGTGCCAGCAGTTCCGCCCTTCGCAGGGTTTCGGGCTACACCTTC. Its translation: CASSSALRRVSGYTF.

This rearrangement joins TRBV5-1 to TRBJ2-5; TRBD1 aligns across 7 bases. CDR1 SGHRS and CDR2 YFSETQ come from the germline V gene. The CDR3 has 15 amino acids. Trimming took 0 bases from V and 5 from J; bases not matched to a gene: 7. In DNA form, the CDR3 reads TGCGCCAGCAGCTTGGCATACAGGGGTCAGGAGACCCAGTACTTC. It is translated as CASSLAYRGQETQYF.

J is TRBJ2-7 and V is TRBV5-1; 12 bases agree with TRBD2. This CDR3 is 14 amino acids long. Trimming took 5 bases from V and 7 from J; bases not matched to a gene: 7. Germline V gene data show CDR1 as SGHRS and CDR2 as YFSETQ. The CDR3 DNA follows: TGCGCCAGCAGTCTAGCGGGAGGGATCGGAGAGCAGTACTTC. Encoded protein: CASSLAGGIGEQYF.

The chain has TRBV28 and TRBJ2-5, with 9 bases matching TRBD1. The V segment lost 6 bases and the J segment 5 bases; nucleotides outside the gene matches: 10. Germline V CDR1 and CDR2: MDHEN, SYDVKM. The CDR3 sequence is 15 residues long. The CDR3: CASRIRDRVRETQYF. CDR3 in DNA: TGTGCCAGCAGGATCCGGGACAGGGTCCGGGAGACCCAGTACTTC.

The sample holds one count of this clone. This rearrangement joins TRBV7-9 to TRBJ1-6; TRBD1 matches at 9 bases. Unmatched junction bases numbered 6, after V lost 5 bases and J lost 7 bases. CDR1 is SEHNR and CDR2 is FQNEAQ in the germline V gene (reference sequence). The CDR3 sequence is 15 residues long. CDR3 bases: TGTGCCAGCAGCCGTCCTGGGACAGGGAATTCACCCCTCCACTTT. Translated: CASSRPGTGNSPLHF.

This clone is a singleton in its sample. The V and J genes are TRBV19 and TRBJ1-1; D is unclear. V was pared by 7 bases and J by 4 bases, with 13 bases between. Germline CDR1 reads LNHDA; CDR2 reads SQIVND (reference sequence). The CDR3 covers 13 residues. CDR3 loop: CASTIAGSTEAFF. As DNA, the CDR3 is TGTGCCAGTACCATAGCGGGGAGCACTGAAGCTTTCTTT.

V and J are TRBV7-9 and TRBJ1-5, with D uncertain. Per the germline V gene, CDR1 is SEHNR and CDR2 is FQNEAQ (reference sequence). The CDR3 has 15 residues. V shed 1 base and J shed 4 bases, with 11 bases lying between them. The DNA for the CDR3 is TGTGCCAGCAGCTTAGGGCCCGACGGGAATCAGCCCCAGCATTTT. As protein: CASSLGPDGNQPQHF.

The CDR3 is CASSADTYEQYF. The CDR3 nucleotides read TGTGCCAGCAGCGCCGACACCTACGAGCAGTACTTC. The chain joins TRBV7-2 to TRBJ2-7; D is unclear. This CDR3 region has 12 residues. The germline CDR1 and CDR2 sequences are SGHTA and FQGNSA. The V gene lost 5 bases and the J gene lost 2 bases, with 7 bases spanning the gap. Full variable domain (remainder filled in from reference TRBV7-2 and TRBJ2-7): GAGVSQSPSNKVTEKGKDVELRCDPISGHTALYWYRQSLGQGLEFLIYFQGNSAPDKSGLPSDRFSAERTGGSVSTLTIQRTQQEDSAVYLCASSADTYEQYFGPGTRLTVT.

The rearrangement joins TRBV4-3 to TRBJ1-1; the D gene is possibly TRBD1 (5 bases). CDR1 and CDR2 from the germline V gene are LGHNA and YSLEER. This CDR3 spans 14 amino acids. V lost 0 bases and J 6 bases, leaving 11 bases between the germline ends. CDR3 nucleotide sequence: TGCGCCAGCAGCCAAGACCCAGGGTTCGCTGAAGCTTTCTTT. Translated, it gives CASSQDPGFAEAFF.

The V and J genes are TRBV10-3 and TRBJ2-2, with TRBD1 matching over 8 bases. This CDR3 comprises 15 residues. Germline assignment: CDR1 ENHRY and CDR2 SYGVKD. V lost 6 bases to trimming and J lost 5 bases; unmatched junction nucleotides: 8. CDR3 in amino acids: CAIRTLTGDTGELFF. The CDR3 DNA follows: TGTGCCATCAGGACCTTGACAGGGGATACCGGGGAGCTGTTTTTT.

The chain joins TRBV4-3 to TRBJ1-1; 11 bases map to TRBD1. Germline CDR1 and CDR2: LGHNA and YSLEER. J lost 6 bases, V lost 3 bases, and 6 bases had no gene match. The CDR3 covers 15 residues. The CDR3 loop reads CASSQFRGQGAEAFF. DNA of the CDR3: TGCGCCAGCAGCCAGTTTAGGGGACAGGGGGCTGAAGCTTTCTTT.